Shown below are 2 T cell receptor beta chains from a single sample sequenced in a study of response to subunit inactivated influenza vaccine. TCRdb ran MiXCR on the RT-PCR reads and lists one entry per CDR3 protein. Of 540,000 or so distinct CDR3 sequences listed, 10% to 15% are singletons. The specimen comprised PBMCs from blood, sampled 40 to 50 days after vaccination. The receptors derive from a man between 45 and 60 years old who received an inactivated influenza vaccine.

This clonotype came up a few times. The V gene is TRBV7-9, the J gene TRBJ2-1; TRBD1 matches at 10 bases. With 5 bases clipped from V and 1 base from J, the junction kept 8 bases outside the gene matches. This CDR3 has 17 residues. The germline CDR1 and CDR2 sequences are SEHNR and FQNEAQ (reference sequence). The DNA for the CDR3 is TGTGCCAGCAGCCGGTTCACGGGACAGGGGTCCTACAATGAGCAGTTCTTC. It is translated as CASSRFTGQGSYNEQFF.

This clonotype appeared many times. The genes are TRBV20-1 and TRBJ1-2; TRBD1 agrees at 7 bases. J was trimmed by 0 bases and V by 3 bases; bases with no gene match: 7. CDR1 and CDR2 (germline): DFQATT, SNEGSKA (reference sequence). The CDR3 totals 15 residues. CDR3 protein: CSASSPTGTNYGYTF. The CDR3, as DNA: TGCAGTGCTAGCAGTCCGACAGGGACTAACTATGGCTACACCTTC.